This is a list of T cell receptor beta chains from one sample in a study of graft-versus-host responses after intestinal transplantation. The protocol was immunoSEQ multiplex PCR, while the TCRdb copy is restricted to in-frame clones and leaves out a portion. The sample has 35,000 to 55,000 clones; 85% to 95% are singletons. Sequences were derived from PBMCs, sampled 750 to 800 days after a first intestinal transplant, on the day of a second. The source is a human patient who received an intestinal transplant, so some T cells may come from the graft donor. Each CDR3 is given with its conserved first and last residue. A D gene is named only where the DNA matches it firmly. The size field is filled for only some rows; it gives once, few, many or a size class.

J gene,clone size,D gene,V gene,CDR3 protein,CDR3 DNA
TRBJ2-2,once,TRBD2,TRBV30,CAWRGLAGTGELFF,TGTGCCTGGAGGGGACTAGCGGGCACCGGGGAGCTGTTTTTT
TRBJ1-1,.,.,TRBV30,CAWSVNTEAFF,TGTGCCTGGAGTGTAAACACTGAAGCTTTCTTT
TRBJ1-5,.,.,TRBV7-8,CASSSLGLKESPQHF,TGTGCCAGCAGTTCCCTGGGACTAAAAGAGTCGCCCCAGCATTTT
TRBJ1-1,.,TRBD1,TRBV5-1,CASSLVGGLDEAFF,TGCGCCAGCAGCTTGGTAGGGGGCTTGGATGAAGCTTTCTTT
TRBJ2-7,.,.,TRBV28,CASRFTGKYSYEQYF,TGTGCCAGCAGATTTACAGGGAAATATTCCTACGAGCAGTACTTC
TRBJ1-3,.,.,TRBV28,CASSLTPNTIYF,TGTGCCAGCAGTTTGACCCCCAACACCATATATTTT
TRBJ2-5,.,TRBD1,TRBV7-2,CASSRDRGIETQYF,TGTGCCAGCAGCCGAGACAGGGGAATTGAGACCCAGTACTTC
TRBJ2-1,.,TRBD2,TRBV10-3,CATSGNDYEQFF,TGTGCCACGAGCGGGAATGATTATGAGCAGTTCTTC
TRBJ2-2,.,TRBD1,TRBV27,CASSPGQGVAGELFF,TGTGCCAGCAGTCCGGGACAGGGGGTGGCCGGGGAGCTGTTTTTT
TRBJ2-1,.,.,TRBV19,CATMIRASKAYNEQFF,TGTGCCACCATGATTCGGGCTAGCAAGGCATACAATGAGCAGTTCTTC
TRBJ2-3,.,TRBD2,TRBV7-6,CASRLGLADTDTQYF,TGTGCCAGCAGACTGGGACTAGCGGACACAGATACGCAGTATTTT
TRBJ2-3,.,TRBD2,TRBV7-6,CASSRPLAGGPLDTQYF,TGTGCCAGCAGCCGCCCGTTAGCGGGAGGGCCCTTAGATACGCAGTATTTT
TRBJ1-5,.,.,TRBV13,CASSSDRSNQPQHF,TGTGCCAGCAGCTCAGACAGGAGCAATCAGCCCCAGCATTTT
TRBJ2-1,few,TRBD2,TRBV27,CASGGTSGFNEQFF,TGTGCCAGTGGCGGGACTAGCGGATTCAATGAGCAGTTCTTC
TRBJ2-7,.,.,TRBV5-1,CASRNYDGQTYEQYF,TGCGCCAGCAGAAACTACGACGGACAGACCTACGAGCAGTACTTC
TRBJ2-6,.,.,TRBV5-1,CASSSRSGANVLTF,TGCGCCAGCAGCAGCCGCTCTGGGGCCAACGTCCTGACTTTC
TRBJ1-2,.,TRBD1,TRBV7-2,CASSLAGQVYGYTF,TGTGCCAGCAGCTTAGCGGGACAGGTCTATGGCTACACCTTC
TRBJ2-5,.,.,TRBV6-5,CASSRQAGETQYF,TGTGCCAGCAGTAGACAGGCTGGGGAGACCCAGTACTTC